This T cell receptor (beta chain) was recovered during a study of neurological immune-mediated disorders. Study-wide findings and caveats: The absence of shared CDR3 amino acid sequences among expanded clones across subjects suggests private repertoires in all groups. The highest TCR clonal expansion occurred in HTLV-1-associated myelopathy; multiple sclerosis fell below healthy controls.

This clonotype was found many times. The antigen is not known. V was trimmed by 3 bases and J by 2 bases, leaving 11 bases between them. The CDR3 has 14 residues. In germline, CDR1 is SGHTA, CDR2 FQGNSA. Time point in this sample: longitudinal time-point 3. The study used blood bank volunteers in Maryland, USA, as healthy controls. The method for making cDNA was 5'RACE, and it used 10-nucleotide random UMIs. TCRdb called the 5' RACE reads again in MiXCR, with one record for every CDR3 protein. The data contain 40,000 or so distinct CDR3 sequences, roughly 13% of them seen just once; the ten biggest clones take up about an eighth.

The clonotype was recovered from a man aged 25 to 40 in good health. The chain uses TRBV7-2 and TRBJ2-7; perhaps TRBD2 as D (6 bases). Source material: PBMCs. CDR3 protein: CASSFGGNAYEQYF. The CDR3 DNA is TGTGCCAGCAGCTTCGGCGGGAACGCCTACGAGCAGTACTTC.